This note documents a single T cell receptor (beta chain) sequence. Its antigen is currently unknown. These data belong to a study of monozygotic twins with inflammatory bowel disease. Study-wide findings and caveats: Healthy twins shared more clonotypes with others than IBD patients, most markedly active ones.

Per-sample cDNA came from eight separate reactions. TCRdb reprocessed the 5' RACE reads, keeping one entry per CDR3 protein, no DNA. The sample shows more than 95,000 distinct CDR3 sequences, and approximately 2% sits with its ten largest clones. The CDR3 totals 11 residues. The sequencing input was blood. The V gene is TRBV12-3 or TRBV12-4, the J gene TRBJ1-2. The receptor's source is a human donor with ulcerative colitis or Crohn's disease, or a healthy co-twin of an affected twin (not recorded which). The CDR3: CASRGTNGYTF.